Each of the 10 T cell receptor beta chains below was sequenced from the same sample in a study of sequential checkpoint blockade in melanoma. The treatment is: randomized to nivolumab then ipilimumab (arm A) or the reverse (arm B). TCRdb keeps only in-frame clones here, not all; method: immunoSEQ multiplex PCR. This sample has roughly 1,700 clones, with around 19% found just once. The sequenced sample was tumor tissue (inferred from file names), obtained from a patient given nivolumab and ipilimumab in sequence. Every receptor here comes from a human donor with melanoma.

This clone showed up many times. This rearrangement joins TRBV11-3 to TRBJ2-3, with 10 bases identical to TRBD1. This CDR3 spans 16 amino acids. Trimming removed 5 bases from V and 4 bases from J; junction bases left unmatched: 9. Germline CDR1 and CDR2: SGHNT and YENEEA. This CDR3 is CASSQTDRGYPDTQYF. DNA for the CDR3: TGTGCCAGCAGCCAAACGGACAGGGGGTATCCAGATACGCAGTATTTT.

This chain links TRBV23-1 with TRBJ2-7, with D perhaps matching TRBD1 (6 bases). TRBV23-1 is annotated as an ORF whose role is uncertain. The V end was cut by 3 bases, the J end by 2 bases, with 11 bases between. This CDR3 region has 14 residues. The CDR3 here is CASSHSGGPYEQYF. CDR3 DNA: TGCGCCAGCAGTCATAGTGGGGGCCCCTACGAGCAGTACTTC.

This clone was found a few times. The chain combines TRBV6-8 with TRBJ2-4; D uncertain. The germline V gene has CDR1 MNHGY and CDR2 SAAAGT. V was clipped by 3 bases and J by 3 bases, with 3 bases between them. CDR3 size: 12 residues. This chain's CDR3 is CASSYVKNIQYF. CDR3 in DNA: TGTGCCAGCAGTTATGTCAAAAACATTCAGTACTTC.

Judged by abundance, this clone is medium-sized. Other DNA variants within this sample encode the same CDR3. The rearrangement links TRBV28 to TRBJ1-3; D is unclear. The CDR3 loop spans 13 amino acids. The germline V and J ends were trimmed by 2 bases and 0 bases, with 2 bases remaining between them. Germline V lookup: CDR1 MDHEN, CDR2 SYDVKM. The CDR3, as DNA: TGTGCCAGCAGTTTAGACTCTGGAAACACCATATATTTT. Amino acids: CASSLDSGNTIYF. Looking up the rest from reference TRBV28 and TRBJ1-3 gives the full variable domain: DVKVTQSSRYLVKRTGEKVFLECVQDMDHENMFWYRQDPGLGLRLIYFSYDVKMKEKGDIPEGYSVSREKKERFSLILESASTNQTSMYLCASSLDSGNTIYFGEGSWLTVV.

This clone is categorized as large. The chain combines TRBV12-5 with TRBJ2-2; 8 bases align to TRBD2. The germline V gene has CDR1 LGHNT and CDR2 FRNRAP. This CDR3 is 13 amino acids long. CDR3 amino acids: CAGLRGGTGELFF. DNA of the CDR3: TGTGCCGGCCTCCGGGGGGGCACCGGGGAGCTGTTTTTT.

CDR3 residues: CASSIGTGGSNQPQHF. Written as DNA, the CDR3 is TGTGCCAGTAGTATAGGTACAGGGGGTAGCAATCAGCCCCAGCATTTT. The chain combines TRBV19 with TRBJ1-5; 8 bases are a match to TRBD1. In germline, CDR1 is LNHDA, CDR2 SQIVND (reference sequence). This CDR3 is built from 16 residues. With 1 base clipped from V and 0 bases from J, the junction kept 2 bases outside the gene matches. The whole variable domain, remainder taken from reference TRBV19 and TRBJ1-5, is DGGITQSPKYLFRKEGQNVTLSCEQNLNHDAMYWYRQDPGQGLRLIYYSQIVNDFQKGDIAEGYSVSREKKESFPLTVTSAQKNPTAFYLCASSIGTGGSNQPQHFGDGTRLSIL.

This clone was found a few times. The chain is built from TRBV6-8 and TRBJ1-6, with D hard to call. CDR3 size: 14 residues. Germline values: CDR1 MNHGY, CDR2 SAAAGT. Trimming removed 6 bases at V and 11 bases at J, with 17 bases between. In DNA form, the CDR3 reads TGTGCCAGCAGATTCGAGGGCCGGACTACACCCCTCCACTTT. This codes for CASRFEGRTTPLHF.

J is TRBJ1-6 and V is TRBV18; 8 nucleotides line up with TRBD1. The CDR3 is 16 amino acids. Germline loops: CDR1 KGHSH, CDR2 LQKENI. Unmatched junction bases numbered 6, after V lost 2 bases and J lost 6 bases. CDR3: CASSPEQGGFNSPLHF. CDR3 sequence (DNA): TGTGCCAGCTCACCAGAACAGGGGGGTTTTAATTCACCCCTCCACTTT.

This clone is labeled as medium-sized. The chain combines TRBV5-1 with TRBJ2-7; possibly TRBD1 or TRBD2 for D (6 bases each). Germline V lookup: CDR1 SGHRS, CDR2 YFSETQ. The CDR3 is made up of 15 amino acids. The germline V and J ends were trimmed by 0 bases and 4 bases, with 14 bases remaining between them. This chain's CDR3 is CASSLDGGTQYEQYF. CDR3 nucleotide sequence: TGCGCCAGCAGCTTGGATGGCGGGACACAATACGAGCAGTACTTC.

This clone occurred a few times. J is TRBJ2-3 and V is TRBV12-5; D perhaps matches TRBD2 (5 bases). Germline-derived CDR1 and CDR2 are LGHNT and FRNRAP. CDR3 length: 12 residues. The DNA of the CDR3 is TGTGCCAGCATAGGAGGTCTAAATACGCAGTATTTT. Amino acids: CASIGGLNTQYF.